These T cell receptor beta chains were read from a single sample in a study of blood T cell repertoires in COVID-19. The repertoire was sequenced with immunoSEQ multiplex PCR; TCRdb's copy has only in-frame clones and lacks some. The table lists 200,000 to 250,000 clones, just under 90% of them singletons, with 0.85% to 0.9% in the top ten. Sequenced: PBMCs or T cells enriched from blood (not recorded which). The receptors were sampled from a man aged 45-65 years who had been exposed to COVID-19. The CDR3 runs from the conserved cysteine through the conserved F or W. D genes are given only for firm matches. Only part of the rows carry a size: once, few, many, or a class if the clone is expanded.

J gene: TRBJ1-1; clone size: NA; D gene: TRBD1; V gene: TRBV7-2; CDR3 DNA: TGTGCCAGCAGCTTAGATACAGGGGGCTACACTGAAGCTTTCTTT; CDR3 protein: CASSLDTGGYTEAFF
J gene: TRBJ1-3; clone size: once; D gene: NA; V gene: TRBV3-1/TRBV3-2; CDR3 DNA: TGTGCCAGCAGCCAAGGTCCCTGGAGCTCTGGAAACACCATATATTTT; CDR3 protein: CASSQGPWSSGNTIYF
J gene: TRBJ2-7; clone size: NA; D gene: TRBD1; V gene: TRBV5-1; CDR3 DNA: TGCGCCAGCAGCTTTGGGACAGCCGTTCCCTACGAGCAGTACTTC; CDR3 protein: CASSFGTAVPYEQYF
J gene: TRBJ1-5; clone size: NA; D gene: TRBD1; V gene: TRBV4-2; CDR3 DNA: TGTGCCAGCAGCCAGGAAACAGGGGGCTTTTCTCAGCCCCAGCATTTT; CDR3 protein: CASSQETGGFSQPQHF
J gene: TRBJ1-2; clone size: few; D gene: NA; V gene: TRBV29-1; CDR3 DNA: TGCAGCGTTGAAGAAGGCGGAGGGTATGGCTACACCTTC; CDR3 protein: CSVEEGGGYGYTF
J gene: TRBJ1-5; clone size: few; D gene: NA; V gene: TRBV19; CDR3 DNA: TGTGCCAGTAGTATCCAGGGGCCCAATCAGCCCCAGCATTTT; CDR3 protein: CASSIQGPNQPQHF
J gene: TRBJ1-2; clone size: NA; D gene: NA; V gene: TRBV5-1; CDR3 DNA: TGCGCCAGCAGCTTCGGGGAACTGGGCGGCTACACCTTC; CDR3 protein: CASSFGELGGYTF
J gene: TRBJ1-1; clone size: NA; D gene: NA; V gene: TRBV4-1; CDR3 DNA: TGCGCCAGCAGCCATGGGGGCGGTGCAGTCACTGAAGCTTTCTTT; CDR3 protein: CASSHGGGAVTEAFF
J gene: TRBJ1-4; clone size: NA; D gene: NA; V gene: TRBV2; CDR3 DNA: TGTGCCAGCAGTAGTAGCGGGTCGAATTATGAAAAACTGTTTTTT; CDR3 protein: CASSSSGSNYEKLFF
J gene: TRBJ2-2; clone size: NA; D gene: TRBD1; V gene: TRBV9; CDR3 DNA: TGTGCCAGCAGCGACCCAAGGACAGGGTTCGGCACCGGGGAGCTGTTTTTT; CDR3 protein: CASSDPRTGFGTGELFF
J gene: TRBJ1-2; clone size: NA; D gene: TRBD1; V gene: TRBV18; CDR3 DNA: TGTGCCAGCTCAACTCCCGGGACAGGGCCCTATGGCTACACCTTC; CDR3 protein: CASSTPGTGPYGYTF
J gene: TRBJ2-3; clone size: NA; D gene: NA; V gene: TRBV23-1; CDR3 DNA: TGCGCCAGCCCAGCGGGCAGATTGGTGGCAGATACGCAGTATTTT; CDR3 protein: CASPAGRLVADTQYF
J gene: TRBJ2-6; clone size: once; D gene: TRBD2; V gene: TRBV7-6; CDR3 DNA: TGTGCCAGCAGCCCGACTAGCGGCTTGCCCTCTGGGGCCAACGTCCTGACTTTC; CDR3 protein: CASSPTSGLPSGANVLTF
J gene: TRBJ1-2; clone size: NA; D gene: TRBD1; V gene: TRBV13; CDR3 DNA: TGTGCCAGCAGCTCTACAGGGGGGCTTAACTATGGCTACACCTTC; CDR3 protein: CASSSTGGLNYGYTF
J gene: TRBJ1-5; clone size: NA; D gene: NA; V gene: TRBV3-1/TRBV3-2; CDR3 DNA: TGTGCCAGCAGCCAAGTCCTGGGAGGGCCCCAGCATTTT; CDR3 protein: CASSQVLGGPQHF
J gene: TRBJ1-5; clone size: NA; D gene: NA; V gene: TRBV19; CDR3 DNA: TGTGCCAGTAGTAAACCTCCCCCGTCCCCCCAGTCTTATAGCAATCAGCCCCAGCATTTT; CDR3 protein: CASSKPPPSPQSYSNQPQHF
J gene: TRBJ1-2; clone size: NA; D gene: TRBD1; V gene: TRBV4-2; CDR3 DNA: TGTGCCAGCAGCCAAGCGGGACAGGTAATCTATGGCTACACCTTC; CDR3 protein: CASSQAGQVIYGYTF
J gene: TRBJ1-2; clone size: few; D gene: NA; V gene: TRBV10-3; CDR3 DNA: TGTGCCATCAGTTCCGGGAGGCCTGCGGGCTACACCTTC; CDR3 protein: CAISSGRPAGYTF
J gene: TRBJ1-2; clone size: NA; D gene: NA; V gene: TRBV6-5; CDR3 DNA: TGTGCCAGCAGTTTTAGCTCTGGTGGCTACACCTTC; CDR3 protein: CASSFSSGGYTF
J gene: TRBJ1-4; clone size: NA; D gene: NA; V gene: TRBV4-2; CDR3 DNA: TGTGCCAGCAGCCAAGAGTCCGCCAACAGGGACGAAAAACTGTTTTTT; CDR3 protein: CASSQESANRDEKLFF
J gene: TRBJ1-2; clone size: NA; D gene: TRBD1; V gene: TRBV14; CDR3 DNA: TGTGCCAGCAGCCACGGACAGGGGGCGGCTCTTTGGTTTGGCTACACCTTC; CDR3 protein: CASSHGQGAALWFGYTF
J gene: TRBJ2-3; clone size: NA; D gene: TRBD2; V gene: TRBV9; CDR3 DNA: TGTGCCAGCAGCGTAGGCGTGTTAGCGGGGGTTTCAGATACGCAGTATTTT; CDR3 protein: CASSVGVLAGVSDTQYF
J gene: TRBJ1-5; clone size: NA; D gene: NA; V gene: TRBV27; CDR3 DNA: TGTGCCAGCAGTTTCGAGGGATATAGCAATCAGCCCCAGCATTTT; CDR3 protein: CASSFEGYSNQPQHF
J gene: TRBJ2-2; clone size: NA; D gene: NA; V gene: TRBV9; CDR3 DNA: TGTGCCAGCAGCCCTAGGGGATCCAAAACTACCGGGGAGCTGTTTTTT; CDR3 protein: CASSPRGSKTTGELFF
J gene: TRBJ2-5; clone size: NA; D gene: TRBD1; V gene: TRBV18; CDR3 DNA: TGTGCCAGCTCACCACCGGACAGGGGAAAGGAGACCCAGTACTTC; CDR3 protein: CASSPPDRGKETQYF
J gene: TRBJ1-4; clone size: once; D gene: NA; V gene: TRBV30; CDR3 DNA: TGTGCCCTGAGGAGGGGTGAAAAACTGTTTTTT; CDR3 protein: CALRRGEKLFF
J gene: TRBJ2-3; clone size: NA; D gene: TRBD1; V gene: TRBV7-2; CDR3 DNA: TGTGCCAGCAGCCCACAGGGGGCGACAGATACGCAGTATTTT; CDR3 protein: CASSPQGATDTQYF
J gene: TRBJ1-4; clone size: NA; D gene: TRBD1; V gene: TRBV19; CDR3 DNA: TGTGCCAGTACCGACAGGGGCGAAAAACTGTTTTTT; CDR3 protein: CASTDRGEKLFF
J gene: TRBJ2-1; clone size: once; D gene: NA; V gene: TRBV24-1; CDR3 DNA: TGTGCCACCAGGGGGGAGGCTTGGGATGAGCAGTTCTTC; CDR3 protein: CATRGEAWDEQFF
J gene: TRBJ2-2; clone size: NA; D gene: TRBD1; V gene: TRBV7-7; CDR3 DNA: TGTGCTAGCAGCTCGGGACAGACCGGGGAGCTGTTTTTT; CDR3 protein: CASSSGQTGELFF
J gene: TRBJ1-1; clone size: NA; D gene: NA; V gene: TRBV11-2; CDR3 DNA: TGTGCCAGCAGCCTCACCTCGCAGACTGAAGCTTTCTTT; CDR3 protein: CASSLTSQTEAFF
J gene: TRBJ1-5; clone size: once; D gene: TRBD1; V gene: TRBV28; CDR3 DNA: TGTGCCAGCACCCTTTTGAAGGGACAGGTCGCAAATCAGCCCCAGCATTTT; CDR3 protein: CASTLLKGQVANQPQHF
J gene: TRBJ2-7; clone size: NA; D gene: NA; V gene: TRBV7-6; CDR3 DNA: TGTGCCAGCAGCTTAGGAATGGCAGGGATCGAGCAGTACTTC; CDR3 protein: CASSLGMAGIEQYF
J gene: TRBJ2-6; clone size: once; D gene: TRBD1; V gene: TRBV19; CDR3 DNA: TGTGCCAGTAGTATGAGGGGGGACAGGATCTCTGGGGCCAACGTCCTGACTTTC; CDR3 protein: CASSMRGDRISGANVLTF
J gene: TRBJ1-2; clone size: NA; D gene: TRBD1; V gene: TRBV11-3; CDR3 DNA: TGTGCCAGCAGCTCACGGGGACAGGGGTATGGCTACACCTTC; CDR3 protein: CASSSRGQGYGYTF
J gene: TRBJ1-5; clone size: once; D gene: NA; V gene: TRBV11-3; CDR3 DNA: TGTGCCAGCAGCCAGACAGGTTTCCCCCTGAGGCCCCAGCATTTT; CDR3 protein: CASSQTGFPLRPQHF
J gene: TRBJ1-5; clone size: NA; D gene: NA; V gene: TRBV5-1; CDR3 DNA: TGCGCCAGCAGCTTGGATGGCAGGGATCAGCCCCAGCATTTT; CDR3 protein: CASSLDGRDQPQHF